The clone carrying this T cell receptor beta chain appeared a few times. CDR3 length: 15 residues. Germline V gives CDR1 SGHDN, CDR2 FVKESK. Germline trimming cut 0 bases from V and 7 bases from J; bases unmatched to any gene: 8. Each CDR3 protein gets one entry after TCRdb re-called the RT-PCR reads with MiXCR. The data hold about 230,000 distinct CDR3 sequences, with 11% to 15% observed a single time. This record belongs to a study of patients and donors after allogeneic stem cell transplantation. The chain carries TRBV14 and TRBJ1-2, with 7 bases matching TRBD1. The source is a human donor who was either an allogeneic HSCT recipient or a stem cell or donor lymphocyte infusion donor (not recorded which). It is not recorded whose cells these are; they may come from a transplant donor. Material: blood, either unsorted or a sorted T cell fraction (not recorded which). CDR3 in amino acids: CASSQDPGGYAGYTF. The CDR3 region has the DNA TGTGCCAGCAGCCAAGATCCAGGGGGATATGCTGGCTACACCTTC.